This T cell receptor (beta chain) stems from a study of blood T cell repertoires in COVID-19. Only in-frame clones appear in the TCRdb table, and some are missing; sequencing was by immunoSEQ multiplex PCR. Here the sample spans about 260,000 clones, around 90% being singletons. Looked up from germline, CDR1 is LNHNV and CDR2 is YYDKDF (reference sequence). The CDR3 has 14 residues. V was shortened by 1 base and J by 1 base, with 7 bases between the two germline ends. This chain links TRBV15 with TRBJ1-1; D is unresolved. Sequenced material: PBMCs or T cells enriched from blood (not recorded which). This sequence was found in a man aged 45 to 65 who had been exposed to COVID-19. Here the CDR3 DNA reads TGTGCCACCAGCAGAGTAGTGTGGAACACTGAAGCTTTCTTT. Translating it yields CATSRVVWNTEAFF.